This T cell receptor (beta chain) was identified in a study of blood T cell repertoires in COVID-19. Overall study: The origin of the acute and convalescent COVID-19 samples was the United States, Italy and Spain. PBMCs, B-cell-depleted T cells, or T cells were the source of the cDNA or gDNA that made up the material.

Per the original data handling: Amplified reference gene primers provided the basis for estimating nucleated cell counts. Produced via immunoSEQ multiplex PCR; TCRdb's table is partial and in-frame only. The V and J calls and clone size are taken from that table; D and trimming were inferred from the DNA. Seen here are roughly 230,000 clones, about 83% observed once, and the top ten hold under 5%. Trimming shortened V by 2 bases and J by 4 bases, and 14 bases separated the two germline ends. CDR1 is MNHEY and CDR2 is SMNVEV in the germline V gene (reference sequence). The CDR3 covers 15 residues. This clone has a single count.

The sequence derives from a man aged 50-60 years with acute or convalescent COVID-19. The rearrangement joins TRBV27 to TRBJ2-5; D is unclear. The specimen was peripheral blood. Here the CDR3 reads CASSLVNGRSETQYF. CDR3 sequence (DNA): TGTGCCAGCAGTTTAGTCAATGGCAGGTCAGAGACCCAGTACTTC.